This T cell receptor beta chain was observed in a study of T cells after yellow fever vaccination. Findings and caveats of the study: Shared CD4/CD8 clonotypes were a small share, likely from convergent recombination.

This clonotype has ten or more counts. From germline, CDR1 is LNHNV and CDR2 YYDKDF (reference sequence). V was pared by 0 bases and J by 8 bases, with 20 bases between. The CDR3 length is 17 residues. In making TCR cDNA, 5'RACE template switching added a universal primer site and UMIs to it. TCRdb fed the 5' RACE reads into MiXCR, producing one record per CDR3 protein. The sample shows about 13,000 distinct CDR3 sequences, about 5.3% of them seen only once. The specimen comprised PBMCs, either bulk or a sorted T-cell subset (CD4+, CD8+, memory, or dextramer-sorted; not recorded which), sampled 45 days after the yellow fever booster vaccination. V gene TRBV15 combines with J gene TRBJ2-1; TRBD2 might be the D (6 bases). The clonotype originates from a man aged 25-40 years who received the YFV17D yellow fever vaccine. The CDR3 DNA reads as TGTGCCACCAGCAGAGATCTTGGGGCGGGATTAATCGATGAGCAGTTCTTC. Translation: CATSRDLGAGLIDEQFF.